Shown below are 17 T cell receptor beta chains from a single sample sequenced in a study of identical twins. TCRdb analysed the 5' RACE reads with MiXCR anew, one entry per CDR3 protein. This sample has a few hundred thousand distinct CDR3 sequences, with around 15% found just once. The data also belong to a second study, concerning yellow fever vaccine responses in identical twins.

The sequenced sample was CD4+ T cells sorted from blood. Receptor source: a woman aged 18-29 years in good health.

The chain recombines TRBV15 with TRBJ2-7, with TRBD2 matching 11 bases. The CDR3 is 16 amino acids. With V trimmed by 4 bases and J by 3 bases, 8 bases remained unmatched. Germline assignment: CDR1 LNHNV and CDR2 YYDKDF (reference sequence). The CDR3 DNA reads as TGTGCCACCAGCACTGGGGGGACTAGCGGTCTCTACGAGCAGTACTTC. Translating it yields CATSTGGTSGLYEQYF.

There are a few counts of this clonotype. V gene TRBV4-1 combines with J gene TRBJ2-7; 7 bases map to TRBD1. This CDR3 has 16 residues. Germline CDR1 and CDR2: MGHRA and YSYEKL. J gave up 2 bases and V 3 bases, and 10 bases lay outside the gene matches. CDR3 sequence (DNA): TGCGCCAGCAGCCACTACGGGACAGTGAACCCCTACGAGCAGTACTTC. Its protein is CASSHYGTVNPYEQYF.

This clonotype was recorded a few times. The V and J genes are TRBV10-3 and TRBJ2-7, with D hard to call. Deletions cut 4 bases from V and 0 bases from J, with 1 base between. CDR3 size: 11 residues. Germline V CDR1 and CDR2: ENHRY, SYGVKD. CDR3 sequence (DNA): TGTGCCATCAGTGCCTCCTACGAGCAGTACTTC. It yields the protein CAISASYEQYF.

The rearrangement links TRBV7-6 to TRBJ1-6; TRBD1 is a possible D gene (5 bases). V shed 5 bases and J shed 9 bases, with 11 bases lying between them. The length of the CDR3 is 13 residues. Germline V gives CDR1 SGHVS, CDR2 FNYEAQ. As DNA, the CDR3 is TGTGCCAGCAGCGTGCAAAGGGGTTCACCCCTCCACTTT. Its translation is CASSVQRGSPLHF.

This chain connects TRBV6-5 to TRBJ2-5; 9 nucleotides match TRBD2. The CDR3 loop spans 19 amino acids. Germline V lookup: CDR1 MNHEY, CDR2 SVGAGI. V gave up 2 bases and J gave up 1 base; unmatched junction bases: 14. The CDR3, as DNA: TGTGCCAGCAGTTACCCGCCCGGAGCCAGCGGGGGGCTCCAAGAGACCCAGTACTTC. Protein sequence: CASSYPPGASGGLQETQYF.

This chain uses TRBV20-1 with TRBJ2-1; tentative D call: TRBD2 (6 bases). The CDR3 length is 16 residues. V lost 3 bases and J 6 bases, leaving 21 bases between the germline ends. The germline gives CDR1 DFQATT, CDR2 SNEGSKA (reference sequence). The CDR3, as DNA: TGCAGTGCTAGGGGACTTGTGGGAGTTAACGGCAATGAGCAGTTCTTC. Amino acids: CSARGLVGVNGNEQFF.

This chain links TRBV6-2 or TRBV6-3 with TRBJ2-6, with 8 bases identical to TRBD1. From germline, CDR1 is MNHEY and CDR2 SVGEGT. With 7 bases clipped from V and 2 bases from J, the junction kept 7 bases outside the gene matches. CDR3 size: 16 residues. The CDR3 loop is CASTPGQVAGANVLTF. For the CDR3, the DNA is TGTGCCAGCACCCCGGGACAGGTCGCTGGGGCCAACGTCCTGACTTTC.

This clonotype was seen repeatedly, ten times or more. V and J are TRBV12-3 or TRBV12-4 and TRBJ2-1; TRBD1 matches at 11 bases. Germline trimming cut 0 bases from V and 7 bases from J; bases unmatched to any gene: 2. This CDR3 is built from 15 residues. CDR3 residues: CASSLAGTGGNEQFF. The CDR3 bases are TGTGCCAGCAGTTTAGCGGGGACAGGGGGTAATGAGCAGTTCTTC.

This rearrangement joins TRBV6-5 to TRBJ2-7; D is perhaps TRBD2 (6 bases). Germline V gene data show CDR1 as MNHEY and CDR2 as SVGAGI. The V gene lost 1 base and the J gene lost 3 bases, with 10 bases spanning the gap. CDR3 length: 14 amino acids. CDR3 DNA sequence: TGTGCCAGCAGTTACTACACGGGGGACTACGAGCAGTACTTC. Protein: CASSYYTGDYEQYF.

CDR3 region: CAISESWQGNTEAFF. For the CDR3, the DNA is TGTGCCATCAGTGAGTCGTGGCAGGGGAACACTGAAGCTTTCTTT. The V call is TRBV10-3, the J call TRBJ1-1; possibly TRBD1 for D (5 bases). The ends were cut back, 0 bases at V and 1 base at J, with 9 bases in the middle. CDR3 size: 15 residues. The germline V gene has CDR1 ENHRY and CDR2 SYGVKD.

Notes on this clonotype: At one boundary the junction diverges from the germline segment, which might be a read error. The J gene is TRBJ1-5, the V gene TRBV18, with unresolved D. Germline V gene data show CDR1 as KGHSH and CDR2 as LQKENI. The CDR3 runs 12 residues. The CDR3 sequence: CTSSRVNQPQHF. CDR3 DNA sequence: TGTACCAGCTCACGGGTGAATCAGCCCCAGCATTTT. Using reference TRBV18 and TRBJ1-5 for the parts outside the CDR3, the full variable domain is NAGVMQNPRHLVRRRGQEARLRCSPMKGHSHVYWYRQLPEEGLKFMVYLQKENIIDESGMPKERFSAEFPKEGPSILRIQQVVRGDSAAYFCTSSRVNQPQHFGDGTRLSIL.

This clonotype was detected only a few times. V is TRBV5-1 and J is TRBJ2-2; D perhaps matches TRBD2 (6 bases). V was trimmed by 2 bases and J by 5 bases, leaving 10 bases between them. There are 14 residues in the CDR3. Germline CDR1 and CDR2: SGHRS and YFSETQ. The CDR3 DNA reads TGCGCCAGCAGCTTACCGGGGAGGACCGGGGAGCTGTTTTTT. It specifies CASSLPGRTGELFF.

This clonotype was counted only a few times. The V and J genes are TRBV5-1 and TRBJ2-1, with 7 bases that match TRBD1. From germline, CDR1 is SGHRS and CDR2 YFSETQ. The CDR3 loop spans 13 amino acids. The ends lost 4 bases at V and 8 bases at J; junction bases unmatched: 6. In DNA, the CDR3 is TGCGCCAGCAGCAGAAACAGGGGCGATGAGCAGTTCTTC. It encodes CASSRNRGDEQFF.

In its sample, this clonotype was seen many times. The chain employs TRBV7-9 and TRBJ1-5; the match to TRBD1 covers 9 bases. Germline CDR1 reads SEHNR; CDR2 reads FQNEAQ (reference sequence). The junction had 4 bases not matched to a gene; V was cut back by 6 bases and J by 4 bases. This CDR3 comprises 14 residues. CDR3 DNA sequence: TGTGCCAGCAGTCCCGGGACAGGGAATCAGCCCCAGCATTTT. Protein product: CASSPGTGNQPQHF.

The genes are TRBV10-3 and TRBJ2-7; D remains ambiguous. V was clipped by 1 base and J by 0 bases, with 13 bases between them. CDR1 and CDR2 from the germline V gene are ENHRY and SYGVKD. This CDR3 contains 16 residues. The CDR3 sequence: CAISEFAPLRSYEQYF. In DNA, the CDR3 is TGTGCCATCAGTGAGTTTGCTCCCCTTCGCTCCTACGAGCAGTACTTC.

CDR3 residues: CEGNQPQHF. The DNA of the CDR3 is TGTGAGGGCAATCAGCCCCAGCATTTT. The chain joins TRBV19 to TRBJ1-5; D is ambiguous. Per germline, CDR1 LNHDA and CDR2 SQIVND (reference sequence). CDR3 length: 9 residues.

CDR3 sequence (DNA): TGCAGTGCTAGACCACCCTCAGGGTGGTACGGCTACACCTTC. Its protein product is CSARPPSGWYGYTF. V gene TRBV20-1 combines with J gene TRBJ1-2, with D maybe TRBD1 (5 bases). Trimming removed 2 bases from V and 8 bases from J, with 18 bases in between. The germline V gene has CDR1 DFQATT and CDR2 SNEGSKA (reference sequence). The CDR3 covers 14 residues.